The 32 T cell receptor beta chains reported below all come from one sample, sequenced in a study of T cell changes during pregnancy in multiple sclerosis. The protocol was immunoSEQ multiplex PCR, while the TCRdb copy is restricted to in-frame clones and leaves out a portion. The sample holds fewer than 45,000 clones, around 91% seen once. The sequenced sample was CD4+ T cells from peripheral blood mononuclear cells, obtained in the second trimester of pregnancy. The receptors were gathered from a female donor in good health, enrolled as a control in a pregnancy study.

The chain has TRBV27 and TRBJ2-3, with D maybe TRBD2 (5 bases). Trimming left V 4 bases short and J 4 bases short, with 21 bases between. The germline V gene has CDR1 MNHEY and CDR2 SMNVEV (reference sequence). The length of the CDR3 is 17 residues. This CDR3 reads CASSSWSEGVSADTQYF. In nucleotides, the CDR3 is TGTGCCAGCAGTTCCTGGAGTGAGGGAGTAAGTGCAGATACGCAGTATTTT.

The chain recombines TRBV7-9 with TRBJ1-1; TRBD1 might be the D (6 bases). Trimming shortened V by 1 base and J by 1 base, and 13 bases separated the two germline ends. The CDR3 is 16 amino acids. CDR1 is SEHNR, CDR2 FQNEAQ, per germline (reference sequence). DNA of the CDR3: TGTGCCAGCAGCTTAGGGACAGAGGCCCCGAACACTGAAGCTTTCTTT. It yields the protein CASSLGTEAPNTEAFF. Combining the CDR3 with reference TRBV7-9 and TRBJ1-1 gives the whole variable domain DTGVSQNPRHKITKRGQNVTFRCDPISEHNRLYWYRQTLGQGPEFLTYFQNEAQLEKSRLLSDRFSAERPKGSFSTLEIQRTEQGDSAMYLCASSLGTEAPNTEAFFGQGTRLTVV.

This chain links TRBV12-5 with TRBJ2-5, with D maybe TRBD2 (5 bases). The CDR3 length is 12 residues. Per germline, CDR1 LGHNT and CDR2 FRNRAP. The V end was cut by 6 bases, the J end by 5 bases, with 10 bases between. DNA for the CDR3: TGTGCTAGTGGCTGGACTGCCGAGACCCAGTACTTC. It encodes CASGWTAETQYF.

The chain combines TRBV7-2 with TRBJ1-5; 9 nucleotides align to TRBD1. Germline-derived CDR1 and CDR2 are SGHTA and FQGNSA. J gave up 9 bases and V 5 bases, and 14 bases lay outside the gene matches. This CDR3 has 16 amino acids. Here the CDR3 reads CASSLRGARTGAPQHF. CDR3 bases: TGTGCCAGCAGCCTTAGGGGGGCTAGGACAGGGGCGCCCCAGCATTTT.

J is TRBJ1-1 and V is TRBV6-5; the D gene is possibly TRBD1 (5 bases). Per the germline V gene, CDR1 is MNHEY and CDR2 is SVGAGI. The CDR3 is 14 amino acids. Trimming pared 2 bases from V and 0 bases from J, leaving 7 bases between. CDR3 in amino acids: CASSYAGLNTEAFF. Written as DNA, the CDR3 is TGTGCCAGCAGTTACGCAGGGCTGAACACTGAAGCTTTCTTT.

This clone was observed once. The gene calls are TRBV11-2 and TRBJ2-1; weak D call: TRBD2 (5 bases). The germline CDR1 and CDR2 sequences are SGHAT and FQNNGV. CDR3 length: 15 amino acids. Trimming left V 3 bases short and J 0 bases short, with 9 bases between. This chain's CDR3 is CASSLGSYSYNEQFF. The CDR3 DNA sequence: TGTGCCAGCAGCTTGGGGAGTTACTCCTACAATGAGCAGTTCTTC.

The CDR3 region has the DNA TGTGCCAGCACCTTTAACACAGGGATCGGTGAAAAACTGTTTTTT. Protein: CASTFNTGIGEKLFF. This chain joins TRBV2 and TRBJ1-4; possibly TRBD1 for D (6 bases). CDR3 size: 15 residues. Trimming shortened V by 7 bases and J by 7 bases, and 19 bases separated the two germline ends. The germline CDR1 and CDR2 sequences are SNHLY and FYNNEI.

Note on this clone: The same CDR3 can be traced to other DNA sequences in this sample. The chain uses TRBV5-4 and TRBJ2-7; D is uncertain. The CDR3 contains 11 residues. Deletions cut 3 bases from V and 2 bases from J, with 3 bases between. Germline CDR1 reads SGHNT; CDR2 reads YYREEE (reference sequence). The CDR3 bases are TGTGCCAGCAGCTCCACCTACGAGCAGTACTTC. It specifies CASSSTYEQYF.

A few counts support this clone. V usage is TRBV5-1 and J usage is TRBJ1-2; the match to TRBD1 covers 8 bases. Trimming took 1 base from V and 8 from J; bases not matched to a gene: 13. The CDR3 runs 16 residues. Germline V gene sequence: CDR1 SGHRS, CDR2 YFSETQ. This CDR3 is CASSLTGGFGSGGYTF. The CDR3 coding sequence is TGCGCCAGCAGCTTGACAGGGGGATTCGGGTCCGGAGGCTACACCTTC.

The chain recombines TRBV10-1 with TRBJ2-7, with 7 nucleotides matching TRBD1. Germline V CDR1 and CDR2: WNHNN, SYGVQD (reference sequence). This CDR3 has 13 amino acids. The trim removed 10 bases at V and 2 bases at J, leaving 8 bases unmatched. In nucleotides, the CDR3 is TGCGCCATTACGGACAGGAGTACCTACGAGCAGTACTTC. This translates into CAITDRSTYEQYF.

The chain has TRBV28 and TRBJ2-5; 7 bases agree with TRBD2. In germline, CDR1 is MDHEN, CDR2 SYDVKM. The CDR3 is 15 amino acids. V shed 6 bases, J shed 1 base, and the junction held 8 bases outside the gene matches. The CDR3 coding sequence is TGTGCCAGCAGCCCCGGGGGGTATGGCCAAGAGACCCAGTACTTC. Its protein product is CASSPGGYGQETQYF. The complete variable domain, with remaining parts taken from reference TRBV28 and TRBJ2-5, reads DVKVTQSSRYLVKRTGEKVFLECVQDMDHENMFWYRQDPGLGLRLIYFSYDVKMKEKGDIPEGYSVSREKKERFSLILESASTNQTSMYLCASSPGGYGQETQYFGPGTRLLVL.

The J gene is TRBJ1-2, the V gene TRBV28, with a possible D match to TRBD1 (5 bases). CDR3 length equals 14 residues. Looked up from germline, CDR1 is MDHEN and CDR2 is SYDVKM. The V end was cut by 6 bases, the J end by 2 bases, with 13 bases between. The CDR3 reads CASSLGGENYGYTF. The CDR3 DNA reads TGTGCCAGCAGCTTGGGGGGGGAAAACTATGGCTACACCTTC.

To note about this clone: Distinct nucleotide sequences in the sample also encode this CDR3. The chain is built from TRBV5-1 and TRBJ2-3, with D tentatively TRBD2 (5 bases). This CDR3 spans 15 amino acids. Germline assignment: CDR1 SGHRS and CDR2 YFSETQ. Between the trimmed V and J ends, which lost 2 bases and 0 bases, there was a span of 10 bases. The CDR3 nucleotides read TGCGCCAGCAGCTTACGCCGGACTAGCACAGATACGCAGTATTTT. The encoded protein is CASSLRRTSTDTQYF.

CDR3 protein: CASSSREQSPRYEQFF. The CDR3 bases are TGTGCCAGCAGCTCCCGGGAGCAGTCCCCGCGGTATGAGCAGTTCTTC. The chain combines TRBV7-8 with TRBJ2-1, with TRBD2 as a possible D gene (6 bases). Germline CDR1 reads SGHVS; CDR2 reads FQNEAQ. CDR3 length: 16 amino acids. Trimming stripped 4 bases from V and 8 bases from J, with 21 bases between.

This chain joins TRBV6-5 and TRBJ1-6, with D possibly being TRBD1 (6 bases). Looked up from germline, CDR1 is MNHEY and CDR2 is SVGAGI. This CDR3 spans 15 amino acids. V lost 7 bases and J lost 0, with 10 bases in between. CDR3 sequence reads: CASTGQSSYNSPLHF. CDR3 coding DNA: TGTGCCAGCACAGGACAGAGCTCCTATAATTCACCCCTCCACTTT.

The chain links TRBV9 to TRBJ2-3; 7 positions match TRBD1. The V gene end was trimmed by 3 bases and the J gene end by 6 bases; junction bases not matched to a gene: 13. This CDR3 region has 16 residues. The germline V gene has CDR1 SGDLS and CDR2 YYNGEE. The CDR3 region is CASSAPDDREHDTQYF. In DNA form, the CDR3 reads TGTGCCAGCAGCGCTCCGGATGACAGGGAGCACGATACGCAGTATTTT. Full variable domain (outside the CDR3, taken from reference TRBV9 and TRBJ2-3): DSGVTQTPKHLITATGQRVTLRCSPRSGDLSVYWYQQSLDQGLQFLIQYYNGEERAKGNILERFSAQQFPDLHSELNLSSLELGDSALYFCASSAPDDREHDTQYFGPGTRLTVL.

This chain's CDR3 is CASSFPGQGAYEQYF. The DNA of the CDR3 is TGTGCCAGCAGCTTCCCGGGACAGGGGGCGTACGAGCAGTACTTC. This rearrangement joins TRBV7-6 to TRBJ2-7; 12 bases are shared with TRBD1. CDR1 SGHVS and CDR2 FNYEAQ come from the germline V gene. The length of the CDR3 is 15 residues. V lost 3 bases, J lost 4 bases, and 4 bases stayed unmatched. Using reference TRBV7-6 and TRBJ2-7 for the parts outside the CDR3, the full variable domain is GAGVSQSPRYKVTKRGQDVALRCDPISGHVSLYWYRQALGQGPEFLTYFNYEAQQDKSGLPNDRFSAERPEGSISTLTIQRTEQRDSAMYRCASSFPGQGAYEQYFGPGTRLTVT.

The V and J genes are TRBV7-8 and TRBJ2-1; D ambiguous. The V and J ends lost 1 base and 4 bases respectively, with 8 bases between them. Per germline, CDR1 SGHVS and CDR2 FQNEAQ. This CDR3 contains 14 residues. CDR3 sequence: CASSLDSLYNEQFF. Written as DNA, the CDR3 is TGTGCCAGCAGCTTAGACAGCTTATACAATGAGCAGTTCTTC.

The V call is TRBV5-8, the J call TRBJ2-7; D perhaps matches TRBD1 (6 bases). Trimming cost V 4 bases and J 1 base, with 9 bases left between them. Germline CDR1 reads SGHTS; CDR2 reads YDEGEE. The CDR3 extends over 13 amino acids. The CDR3 DNA reads TGTGCCAGCAGCGGGGGACAATCCTACGAGCAGTACTTC. Translated, it gives CASSGGQSYEQYF. Supplemented by reference TRBV5-8 and TRBJ2-7, the full variable domain reads EAGVTQSPTHLIKTRGQQATLRCSPISGHTSVYWYQQALGLGLQFLLWYDEGEERNRGNFPPRFSGRQFPNYSSELNVNALELEDSALYLCASSGGQSYEQYFGPGTRLTVT.

DNA for the CDR3: TGTGCCAGCAGCGTAGAGCTAGCGGGGAGGGAGTTCTTC. Translated: CASSVELAGREFF. V is TRBV9 and J is TRBJ2-1; 9 bases agree with TRBD2. V lost 0 bases, J lost 14 bases, and 6 bases stayed unmatched. CDR3 length: 13 residues. Per germline, CDR1 SGDLS and CDR2 YYNGEE.

The rearrangement uses TRBV5-1 and TRBJ2-7; 8 nucleotides line up with TRBD2. V lost 7 bases, J lost 3 bases, and 12 bases stayed unmatched. The CDR3 is 15 amino acids. The germline gives CDR1 SGHRS, CDR2 YFSETQ. The CDR3 region is CASQITAGGHYEQYF. In nucleotides, the CDR3 is TGCGCCAGCCAAATCACGGCGGGGGGACACTACGAGCAGTACTTC.

The rearrangement links TRBV28 to TRBJ1-1; D might be TRBD1 (6 bases). CDR3 size: 15 residues. Germline V lookup: CDR1 MDHEN, CDR2 SYDVKM. The ends were cut back, 6 bases at V and 0 bases at J, with 14 bases in the middle. The CDR3 sequence: CASSPPQGMNTEAFF. In nucleotides, the CDR3 is TGTGCCAGCAGCCCACCACAGGGTATGAACACTGAAGCTTTCTTT.

CDR3 DNA sequence: TGTGCCAGTAGTATAGATGGGCAGGCCACCCACGAGCAGTACTTC. Its translation: CASSIDGQATHEQYF. This rearrangement joins TRBV19 to TRBJ2-5; no clear D. The J call may be in error: the DNA end matches TRBJ2-7 better. The germline V gene has CDR1 LNHDA and CDR2 SQIVND (reference sequence). CDR3 length: 15 amino acids.

The rearrangement links TRBV5-8 to TRBJ2-5, with 9 nucleotides matching TRBD2. CDR1 and CDR2 (germline): SGHTS, YDEGEE. The CDR3 contains 15 residues. Losses at the gene ends were 2 bases for V and 4 bases for J; bases not matched to a gene: 6. Here the CDR3 reads CASSFWRGGGETQYF. The CDR3, as DNA: TGTGCCAGCAGCTTTTGGCGGGGGGGAGGAGAGACCCAGTACTTC.

The rearrangement uses TRBV2 and TRBJ1-3; TRBD1 aligns across 8 bases. V lost 6 bases and J lost 1; bases outside the gene matches: 8. The CDR3 has 16 residues. Germline CDR1 reads SNHLY; CDR2 reads FYNNEI. CDR3 sequence (DNA): TGTGCCAGCAGGAGGGGGGACAGGTTATCTGGAAACACCATATATTTT. It yields the protein CASRRGDRLSGNTIYF.

Only one count was recorded for this clone. CDR3 bases: TGTGCCAGCTCACCGCCGGGACTTAACACCTACAATGAGCAGTTCTTC. Translated: CASSPPGLNTYNEQFF. V gene TRBV18 combines with J gene TRBJ2-1; tentatively, D is TRBD2 (6 bases). Germline values: CDR1 KGHSH, CDR2 LQKENI. The CDR3 extends over 16 amino acids. V was shortened by 3 bases and J by 2 bases, with 14 bases between the two germline ends.

The V gene is TRBV19, the J gene TRBJ2-1; TRBD1 matches 7 bases. CDR3 length: 14 residues. The V segment lost 5 bases and the J segment 9 bases; nucleotides outside the gene matches: 10. Germline loops: CDR1 LNHDA, CDR2 SQIVND (reference sequence). Here the CDR3 DNA reads TGTGCCAGTAGTCGGGCAGGGGCAGGGGGTGAGCAGTTCTTC. Translating it yields CASSRAGAGGEQFF. Based on the CDR3 plus reference TRBV19 and TRBJ2-1, the full variable domain is DGGITQSPKYLFRKEGQNVTLSCEQNLNHDAMYWYRQDPGQGLRLIYYSQIVNDFQKGDIAEGYSVSREKKESFPLTVTSAQKNPTAFYLCASSRAGAGGEQFFGPGTRLTVL.

The CDR3 loop is CASSDGAGASNQPQHF. CDR3 bases: TGTGCCAGCAGTGACGGGGCAGGGGCCAGCAATCAGCCCCAGCATTTT. This rearrangement joins TRBV2 to TRBJ1-5, with D perhaps matching TRBD1 (6 bases). With 3 bases removed from V and 1 base from J, the gap between germline ends came to 13 bases. Looked up from germline, CDR1 is SNHLY and CDR2 is FYNNEI. The CDR3 spans 16 residues.

The rearrangement links TRBV11-3 to TRBJ2-2, with a weak D call TRBD2 (5 bases). Germline values: CDR1 SGHNT, CDR2 YENEEA. V was clipped by 10 bases and J by 6 bases, with 15 bases between them. This CDR3 region has 13 residues. DNA for the CDR3: TGTGCCACGTCTATGGGAGTTTCCGGGGAGCTGTTTTTT. Translating it yields CATSMGVSGELFF.

The chain uses TRBV7-9 and TRBJ1-4; D might be TRBD1 (6 bases). The CDR3 covers 14 residues. V lost 2 bases and J 5 bases, leaving 9 bases between the germline ends. The germline V gene encodes CDR1 SEHNR and CDR2 FQNEAQ (reference sequence). CDR3 region: CASSLSGQNEKLFF. DNA of the CDR3: TGTGCCAGCAGCTTATCTGGACAGAATGAAAAACTGTTTTTT.

The chain joins TRBV6-1 to TRBJ2-7; possibly TRBD2 for D (6 bases). The V end was cut by 8 bases, the J end by 3 bases, with 17 bases between. CDR1 and CDR2 from the germline V gene are MNHNS and SASEGT. CDR3 length equals 14 residues. CDR3 region: CASPPPSEVYEQYF. DNA for the CDR3: TGTGCCAGCCCCCCCCCTAGCGAGGTCTACGAGCAGTACTTC.

V is TRBV19 and J is TRBJ1-5, with TRBD1 matching 8 bases. Trimming removed 7 bases from V and 0 bases from J; junction bases left unmatched: 11. CDR1 and CDR2 (germline): LNHDA, SQIVND (reference sequence). The CDR3 runs to 17 residues. The CDR3 here is CASTPDRGGFSNQPQHF. The CDR3 DNA reads TGTGCCAGTACCCCAGACAGGGGAGGATTTAGCAATCAGCCCCAGCATTTT.